This entry lists 23 T cell receptor beta chains sequenced from one sample in a study of PD-L1 blockade in urothelial cancer (dated by TCRdb to 2017 to 2019). The time point label, as the study defines it: peripheral blood 6 weeks after treatment start. Receptor libraries were prepared by the immunoSEQ multiplex PCR assay. Here the immuneACCESS table is served through TCRdb, limited to in-frame sequences with V and J called. Missing clones are a known gap in these copies; in checked studies unresolved V genes cover under half, and the rest lacks a known reason. This sample gives around 40,000 clones in total; approximately 85% of them show up just once. 2.6% of the sample rests with the top ten. Sequenced here: PBMCs, sampled around atezolizumab (anti-PD-L1) treatment. Receptor source: a man aged 70 or older with urothelial cancer.

The chain's CDR3 is CASSDRGSNQPQHF. The CDR3 coding sequence is TGCGCCAGCAGTGATAGGGGGAGCAATCAGCCCCAGCATTTT. The genes are TRBV10-2 and TRBJ1-5, with TRBD1 as a possible D gene (6 bases). V shed 3 bases and J shed 1 base, with 7 bases lying between them. Per the germline V gene, CDR1 is WSHSY and CDR2 is SAAADI. The length of the CDR3 is 14 residues.

The J gene is TRBJ2-1, the V gene TRBV27, with 9 bases lining up with TRBD1. CDR3 length: 15 residues. With V trimmed by 1 base and J by 9 bases, 7 bases remained unmatched. Germline V CDR1 and CDR2: MNHEY, SMNVEV (reference sequence). CDR3 nucleotides: TGTGCCAGCAGTTTATATGAGGACAGGGGCGGTGAGCAGTTCTTC. This encodes CASSLYEDRGGEQFF.

The genes are TRBV4-1 and TRBJ2-7; 12 nucleotides agree with TRBD2. V was pared by 0 bases and J by 3 bases, with 6 bases of the junction left unmatched. The CDR3 runs 17 residues. Germline V gives CDR1 MGHRA, CDR2 YSYEKL. In DNA, the CDR3 is TGCGCCAGCAGCCAAGAAGGAGGACTAGCGGGGTACTACGAGCAGTACTTC. This codes for CASSQEGGLAGYYEQYF.

This clone appeared once. The CDR3 DNA reads as TGCGCCAGCAAAGATCAGAGCACAGATACGCAGTATTTT. Protein sequence: CASKDQSTDTQYF. The V and J genes are TRBV10-2 and TRBJ2-3; D remains unclear. CDR1 is WSHSY, CDR2 SAAADI, per germline. Trimming cost V 7 bases and J 0 bases, with 8 bases left between them. This CDR3 is 13 amino acids long.

The chain links TRBV6-6 to TRBJ2-2; a weak D match, TRBD1 (5 bases). This CDR3 region has 14 residues. Trimming pared 5 bases from V and 3 bases from J, leaving 10 bases between. CDR1 MNHNY and CDR2 SVGAGI come from the germline V gene (reference sequence). The CDR3 nucleotides are TGTGCCAGCAGTCCAGACAGAGACACCGGGGAGCTGTTTTTT. Amino acid sequence: CASSPDRDTGELFF.

This clone was seen only once. The chain is built from TRBV30 and TRBJ2-7, with D perhaps matching TRBD2 (6 bases). The germline V gene has CDR1 GTSNPN and CDR2 SVGIG (reference sequence). CDR3 size: 12 residues. V lost 4 bases to trimming and J lost 9 bases, with 16 bases between them. Written as DNA, the CDR3 is TGTGCCTGGACCTGGGGGGAAAACGTGCAGTACTTC. Its translation is CAWTWGENVQYF. The full variable domain, in which reference TRBV30 and TRBJ2-7 provide the parts outside the CDR3, is SQTIHQWPATLVQPVGSPLSLECTVEGTSNPNLYWYRQAAGRGLQLLFYSVGIGQISSEVPQNLSASRPQDRQFILSSKKLLLSDSGFYLCAWTWGENVQYFGPGTRLTVT.

This clone showed up just a few times. The chain uses TRBV7-6 and TRBJ2-2; 8 nucleotides align to TRBD2. Germline V CDR1 and CDR2: SGHVS, FNYEAQ. The CDR3 is made up of 16 amino acids. V lost 5 bases to trimming and J lost 3 bases; unmatched junction nucleotides: 8. DNA of the CDR3: TGTGCCAGCAGCGCAAAGACTAGCGTCGACACCGGGGAGCTGTTTTTT. This gives the protein CASSAKTSVDTGELFF.

The V and J genes are TRBV5-4 and TRBJ2-3; no clear D gene. This CDR3 spans 14 amino acids. Germline CDR1 reads SGHNT; CDR2 reads YYREEE (reference sequence). Trimming stripped 0 bases from V and 1 base from J, with 6 bases between. This CDR3 is CASSLETGTDTQYF. The DNA of the CDR3 is TGTGCCAGCAGCTTGGAGACTGGCACAGATACGCAGTATTTT.

This clone was found once. The chain has TRBV2 and TRBJ2-4; maybe TRBD1 (6 bases). Germline V lookup: CDR1 SNHLY, CDR2 FYNNEI. The CDR3 contains 13 residues. The V gene lost 6 bases and the J gene lost 8 bases, with 14 bases spanning the gap. The CDR3 loop reads CASSGQSRDIQYF. The CDR3, as DNA: TGTGCCAGCAGCGGACAGAGTCGGGACATTCAGTACTTC.

Only a few counts were recorded for this clone. The V and J genes are TRBV4-2 and TRBJ1-2; D possibly corresponds to TRBD1 (6 bases). The V gene lost 1 base and the J gene lost 8 bases, with 14 bases spanning the gap. The CDR3 covers 14 residues. Looked up from germline, CDR1 is LGHNA and CDR2 is YNFKEQ. CDR3 in amino acids: CASSQGPRDNGYTF. DNA of the CDR3: TGTGCCAGCAGCCAAGGTCCCAGGGACAACGGCTACACCTTC.

The J gene is TRBJ2-3, the V gene TRBV9; maybe TRBD1 (5 bases). The CDR3 runs to 14 residues. Trimming removed 4 bases at V and 1 base at J, with 10 bases between. CDR1 is SGDLS and CDR2 is YYNGEE in the germline V gene. The chain's CDR3 is CASSPQTGTDTQYF. The CDR3 DNA reads TGTGCCAGCAGCCCCCAGACAGGCACAGATACGCAGTATTTT.

In this sample, this clone turned up once. The rearrangement uses TRBV7-2 and TRBJ1-1; D remains unclear. Germline V gives CDR1 SGHTA, CDR2 FQGNSA. Trimming removed 0 bases at V and 5 bases at J, with 7 bases between. This CDR3 is built from 13 residues. The CDR3 loop is CASSLALMTEAFF. Written as DNA, the CDR3 is TGTGCCAGCAGCTTAGCCCTTATGACTGAAGCTTTCTTT.

This clone appeared a single time. DNA for the CDR3: TGTGCCAGCAGCGTAGAGGGGACAGTGAGCGCAGATACGCAGTATTTT. Translated, it gives CASSVEGTVSADTQYF. The chain joins TRBV9 to TRBJ2-3, with 7 bases lining up with TRBD1. The CDR3 is made up of 16 amino acids. Unmatched junction bases numbered 8, after V lost 0 bases and J lost 4 bases. CDR1 and CDR2 (germline): SGDLS, YYNGEE.

This chain joins TRBV6-4 and TRBJ2-7; D might be TRBD1 (6 bases). Trimming removed 10 bases from V and 2 bases from J, with 36 bases in between. The germline CDR1 and CDR2 sequences are MRHNA and SNTAGT. The CDR3 consists of 20 residues. The CDR3 here is CATPSLGSGVFGTDPYEQYF. The DNA for the CDR3 is TGTGCCACTCCATCCCTGGGATCAGGGGTATTCGGGACCGACCCCTACGAGCAGTACTTC.

J is TRBJ2-5 and V is TRBV28; 14 bases are shared with TRBD2. The CDR3 length is 15 residues. Losses at the gene ends were 4 bases for V and 5 bases for J; bases not matched to a gene: 3. Germline CDR1 reads MDHEN; CDR2 reads SYDVKM. This CDR3 is CASSSTSGRGETQYF. CDR3 sequence (DNA): TGTGCCAGCAGTTCGACTAGCGGGAGGGGGGAGACCCAGTACTTC. The whole variable domain, filled in from reference TRBV28 and TRBJ2-5, reads DVKVTQSSRYLVKRTGEKVFLECVQDMDHENMFWYRQDPGLGLRLIYFSYDVKMKEKGDIPEGYSVSREKKERFSLILESASTNQTSMYLCASSSTSGRGETQYFGPGTRLLVL.

V gene TRBV18 combines with J gene TRBJ2-4, with TRBD1 matching over 8 bases. CDR1 and CDR2 (germline): KGHSH, LQKENI. Trimming at V came to 4 bases and at J to 3 bases, leaving 2 bases not matched to a gene. This CDR3 is built from 14 residues. CDR3 loop: CASSLGQGKNIQYF. DNA for the CDR3: TGTGCCAGCTCACTAGGACAGGGCAAAAACATTCAGTACTTC.

V and J are TRBV30 and TRBJ1-2; D gene uncertain. CDR3 length equals 12 residues. With 0 bases removed from V and 4 bases from J, the gap between germline ends came to 6 bases. Germline lookup yields CDR1 GTSNPN and CDR2 SVGIG (reference sequence). The CDR3 coding sequence is TGTGCCTGGAGTGTAAATCGCTATGGCTACACCTTC. It encodes CAWSVNRYGYTF.

This clone was recorded once. An end of the junction does not agree with germline; a read error may underlie this. The rearrangement uses TRBV6-5 and TRBJ2-1; 7 nucleotides match TRBD1. Per germline, CDR1 MNHEY and CDR2 SVGAGI. The CDR3 is 13 residues long. The CDR3 DNA follows: TGTGCCAGCAGTTACAGGGACAGCCGGGTCCTTATCTTC. Residues: CASSYRDSRVLIF.

Here the CDR3 DNA reads TGTGCCAGCAGCGTAGAAAACGGAGGCGTTTACAATGAGCAGTTCTTC. Protein product: CASSVENGGVYNEQFF. The gene calls are TRBV9 and TRBJ2-1; TRBD2 is a possible D gene (5 bases). V lost 0 bases and J lost 4, with 14 bases in between. This CDR3 spans 16 amino acids. The germline gives CDR1 SGDLS, CDR2 YYNGEE.

This chain joins TRBV27 and TRBJ2-1; TRBD2 matches at 8 bases. Trimming took 5 bases from V and 4 from J; bases not matched to a gene: 13. CDR3 size: 17 residues. In germline, CDR1 is MNHEY, CDR2 SMNVEV (reference sequence). CDR3 in amino acids: CASSPQPGGLGYNEQFF. CDR3 bases: TGTGCCAGCAGTCCCCAACCCGGGGGACTAGGTTACAATGAGCAGTTCTTC.

The rearrangement links TRBV18 to TRBJ1-1; 9 bases are shared with TRBD1. Germline CDR1 KGHSH, CDR2 LQKENI. V dropped 6 bases and J dropped 2; count of bases not matched to a gene: 10. The CDR3 has 16 residues. CDR3: CASSVGQGTGNTEAFF. CDR3 nucleotides: TGTGCCAGCTCTGTTGGACAGGGGACGGGAAACACTGAAGCTTTCTTT.

The sample holds a few counts of this clone. V gene TRBV28 combines with J gene TRBJ1-2; no reliable D call. CDR1 is MDHEN and CDR2 is SYDVKM in the germline V gene. The CDR3 spans 13 residues. V shed 5 bases and J shed 2 bases, with 9 bases lying between them. CDR3 sequence: CASSEALNYGYTF. CDR3 bases: TGTGCCAGCAGTGAGGCCCTAAACTATGGCTACACCTTC.

V usage is TRBV15 and J usage is TRBJ1-5; no clear D. CDR1 and CDR2 from the germline V gene are LNHNV and YYDKDF (reference sequence). Trimming took 0 bases from V and 11 from J, leaving 14 bases between them. The CDR3 spans 14 residues. The CDR3 region is CATSRDIVGAAQHF. The DNA of the CDR3 is TGTGCCACCAGCAGAGACATAGTTGGAGCAGCCCAGCATTTT.